This T cell receptor (beta chain) is from a study of T cell repertoires in cytomegalovirus infection. Across the whole study: Evidence of both CMV infection and a matching HLA type came from public TCR beta signatures.

TCRdb redid the calling of the reads with MiXCR, one entry per CDR3 protein. The table shows 700,000 to 900,000 distinct CDR3 sequences, with 25% to 35% occurring only once. As to this clonotype: Its antigen is still unknown.

V was cut by 0 bases and J by 4 bases, with 7 bases left in between. CDR1 is SGHVS and CDR2 is FNYEAQ in the germline V gene. The CDR3 spans 15 residues. Study-wide findings and caveats: Adding up the frequency of public TCR beta families identified people who carried CMV plus the relevant HLA.

The rearrangement links TRBV7-6 to TRBJ2-6; D call uncertain. Sample: cultured CD8+ T cells from PBMCs, taken from culture after CMV antigen stimulation. This receptor was obtained from a human donor in good health (CMV status not recorded). Some clones in this sample may be carry-over from other donors' samples. The CDR3 region is CASSLAAAGANVLTF. CDR3 DNA: TGTGCCAGCAGCTTAGCGGCAGCCGGGGCCAACGTCCTGACTTTC.